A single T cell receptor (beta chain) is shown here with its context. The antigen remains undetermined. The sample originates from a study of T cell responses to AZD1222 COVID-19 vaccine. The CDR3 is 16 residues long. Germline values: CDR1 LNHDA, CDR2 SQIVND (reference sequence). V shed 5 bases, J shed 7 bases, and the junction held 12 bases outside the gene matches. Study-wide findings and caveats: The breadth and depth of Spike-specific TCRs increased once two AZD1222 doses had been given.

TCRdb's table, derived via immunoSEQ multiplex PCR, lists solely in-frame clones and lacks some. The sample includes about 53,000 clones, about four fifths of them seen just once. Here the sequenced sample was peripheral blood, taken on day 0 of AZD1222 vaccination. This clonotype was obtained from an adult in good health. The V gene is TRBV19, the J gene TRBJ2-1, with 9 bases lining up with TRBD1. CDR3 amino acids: CASSLVGDRAGNEQFF. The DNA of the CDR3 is TGTGCCAGTAGTTTGGTGGGGGACAGGGCAGGTAATGAGCAGTTCTTC.